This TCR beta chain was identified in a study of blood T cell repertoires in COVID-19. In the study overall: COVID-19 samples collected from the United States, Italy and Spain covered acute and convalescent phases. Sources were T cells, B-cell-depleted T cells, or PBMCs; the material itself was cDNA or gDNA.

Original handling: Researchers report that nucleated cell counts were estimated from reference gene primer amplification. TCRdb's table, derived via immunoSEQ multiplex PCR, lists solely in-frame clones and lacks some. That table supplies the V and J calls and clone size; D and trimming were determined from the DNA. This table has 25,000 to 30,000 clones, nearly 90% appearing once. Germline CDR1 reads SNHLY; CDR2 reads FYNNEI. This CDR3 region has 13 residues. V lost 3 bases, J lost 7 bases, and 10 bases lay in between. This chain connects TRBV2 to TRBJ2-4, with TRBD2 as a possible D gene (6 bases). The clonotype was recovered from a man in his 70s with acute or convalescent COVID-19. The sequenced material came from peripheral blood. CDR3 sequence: CASSEIGGNIQYF. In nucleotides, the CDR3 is TGTGCCAGCAGTGAGATTGGGGGGAACATTCAGTACTTC.